This TCR beta chain was captured by sequencing in a study of human T cells and chemical hapten exposure. Study-level background: Patch tests applied 0.01% DPC to the upper back and were scored after 6 days. Patients were mainly female, each with alopecia areata, totalis or universalis.

Specified time point: patch test 1, 2 weeks after DPC sensitization. Noted treatment: therapeutic diphenylcyclopropenone sensitization with weekly scalp DPC. One entry per CDR3 protein, called by TCRdb with MiXCR from the RACE reads. The sample consists of around 380,000 distinct CDR3 sequences, approximately 4.4% of them appearing once. This clonotype was seen at least ten times. V lost 2 bases and J lost 6, with 13 bases in between. Germline CDR1 reads DFQATT; CDR2 reads SNEGSKA (reference sequence). This CDR3 is 14 amino acids long. This receptor was taken from a woman aged 45-59 years with alopecia areata. Some clones in this sample may be carry-over from other donors' samples. The chain links TRBV20-1 to TRBJ2-2; D is uncertain. Sample: whole blood, taken in connection with sensitization to the hapten diphenylcyclopropenone (DPC). The CDR3 coding sequence is TGCAGTGCTAGACCCGCCCTGGGCCCCGGGGAGCTGTTTTTT. It specifies CSARPALGPGELFF.